These T cell receptor beta chains were read from a single sample in a study of blood T cell repertoires in COVID-19. Sequenced by immunoSEQ multiplex PCR; TCRdb stores in-frame clones only, minus some. The sample lists roughly 120,000 clones, 81% occurring once. Sequencing used peripheral blood. Every receptor here comes from a man aged 50 to 59 with acute or convalescent COVID-19. Each CDR3 is given with its conserved first and last residue. The D gene is left open where the match is weak. The size field is filled for only some rows; it gives once, few, many or a size class.

v_call: TRBV28; j_call: TRBJ1-2; d_call: TRBD1; clone_size: NA; cdr3_aa: CASSRQGGGYTF; cdr3_nt: TGTGCCAGCTCCAGACAGGGGGGTGGCTACACCTTC
v_call: TRBV2; j_call: TRBJ1-5; d_call: NA; clone_size: NA; cdr3_aa: CASRQANNQPQHF; cdr3_nt: TGTGCCAGCCGCCAGGCCAACAATCAGCCCCAGCATTTT
v_call: TRBV4-2; j_call: TRBJ1-6; d_call: NA; clone_size: few; cdr3_aa: CASSQDLGLIGSNSPLHF; cdr3_nt: TGTGCCAGCAGCCAAGATCTTGGGCTAATAGGGAGTAATTCACCCCTCCACTTT
v_call: TRBV10-3; j_call: TRBJ1-4; d_call: NA; clone_size: NA; cdr3_aa: CAISEYLGLNEKLFF; cdr3_nt: TGTGCCATCAGTGAGTACCTAGGATTAAATGAAAAACTGTTTTTT
v_call: TRBV9; j_call: TRBJ2-5; d_call: TRBD1; clone_size: NA; cdr3_aa: CASSGGQGETQYF; cdr3_nt: TGTGCCAGCAGCGGAGGACAGGGAGAGACCCAGTACTTC
v_call: TRBV19; j_call: TRBJ2-1; d_call: NA; clone_size: NA; cdr3_aa: CASSKNRDNEQFF; cdr3_nt: TGTGCCAGTAGTAAGAACAGGGACAATGAGCAGTTCTTC
v_call: TRBV24-1; j_call: TRBJ2-2; d_call: TRBD2; clone_size: NA; cdr3_aa: CATSKLSTSGGADTGELFF; cdr3_nt: TGTGCCACCAGTAAATTGTCTACTAGCGGGGGGGCGGACACCGGGGAGCTGTTTTTT
v_call: TRBV28; j_call: TRBJ2-7; d_call: NA; clone_size: NA; cdr3_aa: CASSTGTLLYF; cdr3_nt: TGTGCCAGCAGTACCGGGACACTGCTGTACTTC
v_call: TRBV6-5; j_call: TRBJ1-2; d_call: NA; clone_size: NA; cdr3_aa: CASSPTHRPSYGYTF; cdr3_nt: TGTGCCAGCAGCCCCACACACAGGCCTTCCTATGGCTACACCTTC
v_call: TRBV18; j_call: TRBJ1-4; d_call: TRBD1; clone_size: NA; cdr3_aa: CASSQGTEEKLFF; cdr3_nt: TGTGCCAGCTCACAAGGGACAGAGGAAAAACTGTTTTTT
v_call: TRBV5-4; j_call: TRBJ1-3; d_call: NA; clone_size: NA; cdr3_aa: CASSLGGTRNTIYF; cdr3_nt: TGTGCCAGCAGCTTGGGAGGGACTAGAAACACCATATATTTT
v_call: TRBV27; j_call: TRBJ2-1; d_call: TRBD2; clone_size: NA; cdr3_aa: CASSLHVAGDQFF; cdr3_nt: TGTGCCAGCAGTTTACACGTAGCGGGGGACCAGTTCTTC
v_call: TRBV5-1; j_call: TRBJ1-1; d_call: NA; clone_size: NA; cdr3_aa: CASSLVGSFMNTEAFF; cdr3_nt: TGCGCCAGCAGCTTGGTGGGCAGCTTCATGAACACTGAAGCTTTCTTT
v_call: TRBV20-1; j_call: TRBJ1-1; d_call: NA; clone_size: NA; cdr3_aa: CSASEAPNTEAFF; cdr3_nt: TGCAGTGCTAGTGAGGCCCCGAACACTGAAGCTTTCTTT
v_call: TRBV2; j_call: TRBJ2-7; d_call: NA; clone_size: NA; cdr3_aa: CASSAFYEQYF; cdr3_nt: TGTGCCAGCAGTGCATTCTACGAGCAGTACTTC
v_call: TRBV28; j_call: TRBJ1-2; d_call: TRBD1; clone_size: NA; cdr3_aa: CASSSPGQGAQRVNYGYTF; cdr3_nt: TGTGCCAGCAGTTCACCGGGACAGGGGGCGCAGAGAGTAAACTATGGCTACACCTTC
v_call: TRBV3-1/TRBV3-2; j_call: TRBJ1-2; d_call: NA; clone_size: NA; cdr3_aa: CASSQMANYGYTF; cdr3_nt: TGTGCCAGCAGCCAAATGGCCAACTATGGCTACACCTTC
v_call: TRBV6-5; j_call: TRBJ1-6; d_call: TRBD1; clone_size: NA; cdr3_aa: CASSYGTGSSPLHF; cdr3_nt: TGTGCCAGCAGTTACGGGACAGGATCATCACCCCTCCACTTT
v_call: TRBV7-2; j_call: TRBJ1-1; d_call: NA; clone_size: NA; cdr3_aa: CASSTPLQGKTEAFF; cdr3_nt: TGTGCCAGCAGCACACCATTACAGGGAAAGACTGAAGCTTTCTTT
v_call: TRBV6-6; j_call: TRBJ2-2; d_call: TRBD1; clone_size: NA; cdr3_aa: CASGSRGQVGELFF; cdr3_nt: TGTGCCAGCGGGAGCAGGGGGCAGGTCGGGGAGCTGTTTTTT
v_call: TRBV11-3; j_call: TRBJ2-1; d_call: NA; clone_size: NA; cdr3_aa: CASSPSGVGSYNEQFF; cdr3_nt: TGTGCCAGCAGCCCATCGGGTGTAGGCTCCTACAATGAGCAGTTCTTC
v_call: TRBV6-2/TRBV6-3; j_call: TRBJ1-5; d_call: NA; clone_size: NA; cdr3_aa: CASSYNTDLPGAGQPQHF; cdr3_nt: TGTGCCAGCAGTTACAACACCGACCTTCCCGGGGCGGGGCAGCCCCAGCATTTT
v_call: TRBV9; j_call: TRBJ2-2; d_call: TRBD1; clone_size: NA; cdr3_aa: CASSPRTGQNTGELFF; cdr3_nt: TGTGCCAGCAGCCCGCGGACAGGTCAGAACACCGGGGAGCTGTTTTTT
v_call: TRBV10-3; j_call: TRBJ2-2; d_call: NA; clone_size: NA; cdr3_aa: CAISEVWGENTGELFF; cdr3_nt: TGTGCCATCAGTGAGGTATGGGGGGAGAACACCGGGGAGCTGTTTTTT
v_call: TRBV3-1/TRBV3-2; j_call: TRBJ2-6; d_call: NA; clone_size: few; cdr3_aa: CASSRSQVLSGANVLTF; cdr3_nt: TGTGCCAGCAGTCGCTCGCAGGTCCTCTCTGGGGCCAACGTCCTGACTTTC